This TCR beta chain was captured by sequencing in a study of blood T cell repertoires in COVID-19. Across the whole study: The samples span acute and convalescent COVID-19 from the United States, Italy and Spain.

The authors' processing: Amplification of reference gene primers was used by the study to estimate nucleated cell counts. The method was immunoSEQ multiplex PCR; TCRdb's version includes in-frame clones alone and lacks a portion of them. The D gene and trimming were derived from the DNA, and the V and J assignments and clone size from that table. Altogether some 150,000 clones are present, about 82% being singletons, with the ten largest covering approximately 4.5%. This CDR3 has 16 residues. CDR1 LGHDT and CDR2 YNNKEL come from the germline V gene (reference sequence). The V and J ends lost 1 base and 1 base respectively, with 14 bases between them.

This TCR derives from a woman of 80 years or more with active or convalescent COVID-19. The material sequenced was peripheral blood. The chain links TRBV3-1 (or the pseudogene TRBV3-2) to TRBJ2-7; possible D gene TRBD1, 5 bases. The CDR3 region is CASSQAPAGSSYEQYF. The CDR3 DNA reads as TGTGCCAGCAGCCAAGCCCCGGCAGGGTCTTCCTACGAGCAGTACTTC.